These 32 T cell receptor beta chains were all obtained from the same sample, sequenced in a study of Ad26.COV2.S vaccination and SARS-CoV-2 variants. The assay was immunoSEQ multiplex PCR, and TCRdb's table has in-frame clones only and misses some. The table lists 150,000 to 200,000 clones, 70% to 90% of them singletons. The sample in question was peripheral blood, obtained after recovery from COVID-19. Receptors were obtained from a human donor who had recovered from COVID-19.

The chain joins TRBV4-1 to TRBJ2-3; 8 bases match TRBD1. CDR1 is MGHRA and CDR2 is YSYEKL in the germline V gene. The length of the CDR3 is 18 residues. V dropped 4 bases and J dropped 2; count of bases not matched to a gene: 14. Here the CDR3 DNA reads TGCGCCAGCAGCCGGGCCTTACAGGGGGGAACACCCACAGATACGCAGTATTTT. Its protein is CASSRALQGGTPTDTQYF.

The V call is TRBV28, the J call TRBJ2-3; D remains unclear. V shed 4 bases and J shed 0 bases, with 8 bases lying between them. CDR1 is MDHEN, CDR2 SYDVKM, per germline. The CDR3 is 14 residues long. CDR3 DNA: TGTGCCAGCAGTTCTCCGTCTAGCACAGATACGCAGTATTTT. Protein product: CASSSPSSTDTQYF.

V gene TRBV7-3 combines with J gene TRBJ2-1; TRBD2 agrees at 7 bases. Trimming at V came to 4 bases and at J to 0 bases, leaving 9 bases not matched to a gene. This CDR3 has 17 amino acids. Germline V gene sequence: CDR1 SGHTA, CDR2 FQGTGA. CDR3 loop: CASSSPLGGSSYNEQFF. In nucleotides, the CDR3 is TGTGCCAGCAGCTCCCCCCTGGGCGGGAGCTCCTACAATGAGCAGTTCTTC. Full variable domain (outside the CDR3, taken from reference TRBV7-3 and TRBJ2-1): GAGVSQTPSNKVTEKGKYVELRCDPISGHTALYWYRQSLGQGPEFLIYFQGTGAADDSGLPNDRFFAVRPEGSVSTLKIQRTERGDSAVYLCASSSPLGGSSYNEQFFGPGTRLTVL.

This chain uses TRBV6-6 with TRBJ1-2; maybe TRBD1 (6 bases). CDR3 length equals 14 residues. The germline V gene has CDR1 MNHNY and CDR2 SVGAGI (reference sequence). V was clipped by 6 bases and J by 4 bases, with 15 bases between them. This chain's CDR3 is CASSSGAVGYGYTF. In DNA, the CDR3 is TGTGCCAGCAGCTCAGGGGCTGTAGGCTATGGCTACACCTTC.

This chain links TRBV4-1 with TRBJ2-2, with D perhaps TRBD2 (5 bases). The CDR3 length is 15 residues. The germline V and J ends were trimmed by 4 bases and 5 bases, with 14 bases remaining between them. Germline V lookup: CDR1 MGHRA, CDR2 YSYEKL. The CDR3 spells CASSRGRGFTGELFF. CDR3 nucleotides: TGCGCCAGCAGCCGAGGGAGAGGATTTACCGGGGAGCTGTTTTTT.

This clone was detected only a few times. The chain has TRBV5-4 and TRBJ2-7, with a tentative D call TRBD1 (5 bases). CDR1 is SGHNT, CDR2 YYREEE, per germline (reference sequence). The CDR3 is 16 amino acids. V was cut by 1 base and J by 4 bases, with 18 bases left in between. In DNA, the CDR3 is TGTGCCAGCAGCTTGTCAATGGGGCAGGCGGTGTACGAGCAGTACTTC. Translating it yields CASSLSMGQAVYEQYF. The complete variable domain, with remaining parts taken from reference TRBV5-4 and TRBJ2-7, reads ETGVTQSPTHLIKTRGQQVTLRCSSQSGHNTVSWYQQALGQGPQFIFQYYREEENGRGNFPPRFSGLQFPNYSSELNVNALELDDSALYLCASSLSMGQAVYEQYFGPGTRLTVT.

V gene TRBV9 combines with J gene TRBJ2-2, with TRBD2 matching over 8 bases. CDR1 and CDR2 (germline): SGDLS, YYNGEE. V was pared by 2 bases and J by 5 bases, with 8 bases of the junction left unmatched. There are 16 residues in the CDR3. This chain's CDR3 is CASSVEAGERTGELFF. As DNA, the CDR3 is TGTGCCAGCAGCGTCGAAGCGGGAGAAAGAACCGGGGAGCTGTTTTTT. The whole variable domain, filled in from reference TRBV9 and TRBJ2-2, reads DSGVTQTPKHLITATGQRVTLRCSPRSGDLSVYWYQQSLDQGLQFLIQYYNGEERAKGNILERFSAQQFPDLHSELNLSSLELGDSALYFCASSVEAGERTGELFFGEGSRLTVL.

CDR3 loop: CASSSRRDEQFF. The DNA for the CDR3 is TGTGCCAGCAGCTCACGAAGGGATGAGCAGTTCTTC. The chain joins TRBV7-9 to TRBJ2-1; no clear D. CDR1 is SEHNR and CDR2 is FQNEAQ in the germline V gene (reference sequence). V lost 4 bases and J lost 8, with 9 bases in between. This CDR3 has 12 amino acids.

This rearrangement joins TRBV4-1 to TRBJ1-1, with D possibly TRBD1 on 5 matching bases. CDR3 length equals 15 residues. Germline loops: CDR1 MGHRA, CDR2 YSYEKL. V lost 1 base, J lost 4 bases, and 13 bases lay in between. CDR3 DNA sequence: TGCGCCAGCAGCCAAGTAGCTAGGGGAGGCACTGAAGCTTTCTTT. The encoded protein is CASSQVARGGTEAFF.

This clone was seen more than once but under ten times. In DNA, the CDR3 is TGTGCCAGCAGCCCGGGGGTCCCGAATTCACCCCTCCACTTT. Translating it yields CASSPGVPNSPLHF. The chain couples TRBV14 to TRBJ1-6; possible D gene TRBD1, 5 bases. The ends were cut back, 4 bases at V and 7 bases at J, with 11 bases in the middle. In germline, CDR1 is SGHDN, CDR2 FVKESK. The CDR3 covers 14 residues.

The chain employs TRBV5-4 and TRBJ1-6; D not resolved. Trimming took off 2 bases at V and 5 bases at J, with 8 bases between the two ends. Germline assignment: CDR1 SGHNT and CDR2 YYREEE (reference sequence). The CDR3 consists of 14 residues. The CDR3 sequence: CASSLRRDNSPLHF. The CDR3 DNA follows: TGTGCCAGCAGCTTACGGAGAGATAATTCACCCCTCCACTTT.

The CDR3 DNA sequence: TGTGCCAGCAGCTCGACAGGGAGTGGGGTCAATCAGCCCCAGCATTTT. Amino acids: CASSSTGSGVNQPQHF. This sequence joins TRBV7-9 and TRBJ1-5, with 7 bases matching TRBD1. V shed 4 bases and J 3 bases; nucleotides not matched to a gene: 9. The CDR3 consists of 16 residues. Germline assignment: CDR1 SEHNR and CDR2 FQNEAQ (reference sequence).

This clone is a singleton in its sample. The V gene is TRBV11-2, the J gene TRBJ2-4; TRBD1 might be the D (5 bases). CDR3 length equals 12 residues. V was shortened by 5 bases and J by 9 bases, with 11 bases between the two germline ends. Per the germline V gene, CDR1 is SGHAT and CDR2 is FQNNGV. The CDR3 nucleotides read TGTGCCAGCAGCACCAGGGTGGGCATTCAGTACTTC. This translates into CASSTRVGIQYF. Supplemented by reference TRBV11-2 and TRBJ2-4, the full variable domain reads EAGVAQSPRYKIIEKRQSVAFWCNPISGHATLYWYQQILGQGPKLLIQFQNNGVVDDSQLPKDRFSAERLKGVDSTLKIQPAKLEDSAVYLCASSTRVGIQYFGAGTRLSVL.

The rearrangement links TRBV5-1 to TRBJ1-2; TRBD1 might be the D (6 bases). This CDR3 spans 15 amino acids. CDR1 is SGHRS, CDR2 YFSETQ, per germline. V lost 4 bases and J 4 bases, leaving 17 bases between the germline ends. The CDR3 loop is CASSPPGTPVYGYTF. DNA for the CDR3: TGCGCCAGCAGCCCCCCTGGGACACCCGTCTATGGCTACACCTTC. The variable domain in full, completed from reference TRBV5-1 and TRBJ1-2, reads KAGVTQTPRYLIKTRGQQVTLSCSPISGHRSVSWYQQTPGQGLQFLFEYFSETQRNKGNFPGRFSGRQFSNSRSEMNVSTLELGDSALYLCASSPPGTPVYGYTFGSGTRLTVV.

The chain is built from TRBV30 and TRBJ2-5; D tentatively reads TRBD1 or TRBD2 (5 bases each). Deletions cut 2 bases from V and 0 bases from J, with 22 bases between. There are 18 residues in the CDR3. Germline V gene lookup returns CDR1 GTSNPN and CDR2 SVGIG (reference sequence). In DNA form, the CDR3 reads TGTGCCTGGAGTCCGGGATTATCCCGCAGGGTTCACCAAGAGACCCAGTACTTC. It encodes CAWSPGLSRRVHQETQYF.

The chain has TRBV2 and TRBJ2-3; 10 bases are shared with TRBD2. V shed 3 bases, J shed 3 bases, and the junction held 6 bases outside the gene matches. The CDR3 covers 16 residues. Germline CDR1 SNHLY, CDR2 FYNNEI. The CDR3 sequence is CASSDERGGRTDTQYF. In DNA form, the CDR3 reads TGTGCCAGCAGTGATGAGCGGGGGGGCCGTACAGATACGCAGTATTTT.

CDR3 sequence: CASGSLSLRNFLDRLRGAQHF. The DNA of the CDR3 is TGTGCTAGTGGTTCCCTCTCTCTACGAAACTTCCTCGACAGACTCCGGGGGGCCCAGCATTTT. V and J are TRBV12-5 and TRBJ1-5; D might be TRBD1 (5 bases). This CDR3 region has 21 residues. V lost 4 bases to trimming and J lost 11 bases, with 39 bases between them. The V gene's germline CDR1 is LGHNT and CDR2 FRNRAP.

The rearrangement uses TRBV2 and TRBJ2-4; D may be TRBD1 (6 bases). Germline CDR1 and CDR2: SNHLY and FYNNEI. The CDR3 runs to 14 residues. V lost 8 bases to trimming and J lost 1 base, with 12 bases between them. The CDR3, as DNA: TGTGCCAGCCACCCCCAGGGGGCCAAAAACATTCAGTACTTC. It encodes CASHPQGAKNIQYF.

The rearrangement uses TRBV3-1 (or the pseudogene TRBV3-2) and TRBJ1-6, with 7 bases identical to TRBD1. Germline CDR1 LGHDT, CDR2 YNNKEL (reference sequence). The V and J ends lost 5 bases and 7 bases, in that order; junction bases with no gene match: 5. The CDR3 extends over 14 amino acids. This chain's CDR3 is CASSFSGGNSPLHF. Written as DNA, the CDR3 is TGTGCCAGCAGCTTCTCAGGGGGAAATTCACCCCTCCACTTT.

The chain has TRBV15 and TRBJ2-2, with 8 bases lining up with TRBD2. With 1 base clipped from V and 5 bases from J, the junction kept 6 bases outside the gene matches. The CDR3 extends over 16 amino acids. Germline-derived CDR1 and CDR2 are LNHNV and YYDKDF (reference sequence). CDR3 sequence (DNA): TGTGCCACCAGCAGAGGATTGGCGGGAGGTACCGGGGAGCTGTTTTTT. This codes for CATSRGLAGGTGELFF.

V gene TRBV7-2 combines with J gene TRBJ2-2; 7 bases line up with TRBD1. Germline lookup yields CDR1 SGHTA and CDR2 FQGNSA. This CDR3 region has 14 residues. With V trimmed by 2 bases and J by 7 bases, 4 bases remained unmatched. CDR3 in amino acids: CASSLKGAGGELFF. Here the CDR3 DNA reads TGTGCCAGCAGCTTAAAGGGGGCGGGCGGGGAGCTGTTTTTT.

This clone was observed a few times. The V gene is TRBV13, the J gene TRBJ2-5; D remains ambiguous. V was pared by 2 bases and J by 5 bases, with 6 bases between. This CDR3 is 12 amino acids long. Germline V lookup: CDR1 PRHDT, CDR2 FYEKMQ (reference sequence). The CDR3 sequence: CASSLPAETQYF. As DNA, the CDR3 is TGTGCCAGCAGCTTACCCGCGGAGACCCAGTACTTC.

V gene TRBV5-1 combines with J gene TRBJ2-5; 14 nucleotides match TRBD2. Germline values: CDR1 SGHRS, CDR2 YFSETQ. The V and J ends lost 0 bases and 4 bases, in that order; junction bases with no gene match: 8. CDR3 length: 18 residues. The CDR3 DNA reads as TGCGCCAGCAGCTTGGGCCCTGGGACTAGCGGGAGCAGAGAGACCCAGTACTTC. Its protein is CASSLGPGTSGSRETQYF.

The rearrangement uses TRBV20-1 and TRBJ2-1; TRBD2 matches at 7 bases. Trimming at V came to 3 bases and at J to 3 bases, leaving 5 bases not matched to a gene. There are 14 residues in the CDR3. CDR1 DFQATT and CDR2 SNEGSKA come from the germline V gene (reference sequence). The DNA for the CDR3 is TGCAGTGCTAGTCCTAGCGGAGTCTACAATGAGCAGTTCTTC. Amino acid sequence: CSASPSGVYNEQFF.

The gene calls are TRBV27 and TRBJ2-7; D might be TRBD1 (6 bases). Per germline, CDR1 MNHEY and CDR2 SMNVEV (reference sequence). With 4 bases removed from V and 0 bases from J, the gap between germline ends came to 22 bases. This CDR3 is 18 amino acids long. This CDR3 reads CASSSSHGGEANSYEQYF. The DNA of the CDR3 is TGTGCCAGCAGTTCCTCCCATGGGGGCGAAGCGAACTCCTACGAGCAGTACTTC.

The rearrangement joins TRBV2 to TRBJ2-6; perhaps TRBD1 as D (6 bases). The V gene lost 9 bases and the J gene lost 1 base, with 10 bases spanning the gap. Germline V gene data show CDR1 as SNHLY and CDR2 as FYNNEI. The CDR3 totals 14 residues. The CDR3 is CASSGESGANVLTF. The DNA of the CDR3 is TGTGCCAGTTCAGGGGAATCTGGGGCCAACGTCCTGACTTTC. The whole variable domain, filled in from reference TRBV2 and TRBJ2-6, reads EPEVTQTPSHQVTQMGQEVILRCVPISNHLYFYWYRQILGQKVEFLVSFYNNEISEKSEIFDDQFSVERPDGSNFTLKIRSTKLEDSAMYFCASSGESGANVLTFGAGSRLTVL.

The V gene is TRBV28, the J gene TRBJ1-1, with D uncertain. The CDR3 is made up of 11 amino acids. Germline V gene lookup returns CDR1 MDHEN and CDR2 SYDVKM. V was pared by 3 bases and J by 11 bases, with 10 bases between. Here the CDR3 DNA reads TGTGCCAGCAGTTTGGATCAAAGGGCTTTCTTT. This gives the protein CASSLDQRAFF.

This chain uses TRBV28 with TRBJ1-1; 9 positions agree with TRBD1. Trimming cost V 4 bases and J 5 bases; bases outside gene matches: 5. Germline CDR1 MDHEN, CDR2 SYDVKM. This CDR3 has 14 amino acids. CDR3 in amino acids: CASSSTGGWTEAFF. CDR3 nucleotides: TGTGCCAGCAGTTCCACAGGGGGCTGGACTGAAGCTTTCTTT.

The chain employs TRBV5-1 and TRBJ2-5, with 15 nucleotides matching TRBD2. J gave up 2 bases and V 4 bases, and 6 bases lay outside the gene matches. The CDR3 is 17 residues long. Germline V gene sequence: CDR1 SGHRS, CDR2 YFSETQ. DNA for the CDR3: TGCGCCAGCAGCATGGGACTAGCGGGGGGCGGACAAGAGACCCAGTACTTC. This gives the protein CASSMGLAGGGQETQYF.

V and J are TRBV30 and TRBJ2-2; D not resolved. V lost 4 bases and J 4 bases, leaving 10 bases between the germline ends. From germline, CDR1 is GTSNPN and CDR2 SVGIG (reference sequence). This CDR3 is 13 amino acids long. The CDR3 loop is CAWKVRVTGELFF. In nucleotides, the CDR3 is TGTGCCTGGAAGGTTAGGGTCACCGGGGAGCTGTTTTTT.

This clone came up once. The chain couples TRBV3-1 (or the pseudogene TRBV3-2) to TRBJ1-1; 8 bases are a match to TRBD1. The junction had 7 bases not matched to a gene; V was cut back by 4 bases and J by 0 bases. In germline, CDR1 is LGHDT, CDR2 YNNKEL (reference sequence). The CDR3 is 16 amino acids. The CDR3 is CASSPLGTGMNTEAFF. CDR3 bases: TGTGCCAGCAGCCCCCTCGGGACAGGCATGAACACTGAAGCTTTCTTT.

V and J are TRBV19 and TRBJ1-1; D gene ambiguous. Per the germline V gene, CDR1 is LNHDA and CDR2 is SQIVND (reference sequence). V was cut by 5 bases and J by 7 bases, with 11 bases left in between. The CDR3 runs 12 residues. In nucleotides, the CDR3 is TGTGCCAGTAGTCCCCCGGGTGATGAAGCTTTCTTT. Protein product: CASSPPGDEAFF.